This entry concerns a single T cell receptor (beta chain). The antigen is not known. The sample originates from a study of T cell responses to AZD1222 COVID-19 vaccine. General study findings and limits: Possibly, clonal diversity was underestimated; donors were largely white British and included more females. Spike-specific TCR breadth and depth went up after people got two AZD1222 doses.

Pooled samples include second doses given at about 4 or 12 weeks. TCRdb keeps only in-frame clones here, not all; method: immunoSEQ multiplex PCR. The repertoire holds some 160,000 clones, approximately 91% seen once, with roughly 2% in the top ten. CDR1 and CDR2 (germline): LNHDA, SQIVND (reference sequence). There are 16 residues in the CDR3. Trimming stripped 6 bases from V and 3 bases from J, with 17 bases between. Source: peripheral blood, taken 28 days after the second AZD1222 dose. The receptor was isolated from an adult who received the AZD1222 COVID-19 vaccine. The genes are TRBV19 and TRBJ2-2, with D unclear. The chain's CDR3 is CASRVLQGQYTGELFF. As DNA, the CDR3 is TGTGCCAGTAGGGTCCTTCAAGGCCAGTACACCGGGGAGCTGTTTTTT.